This TCR beta chain is from a study of beta chain features in type 1 diabetes. A single heparinised draw of approximately 0.12 L on average was taken per donor. Each of the CD4+ naive, central memory, regulatory and stem cell-like memory populations was sorted via CD45RO/CCR7/CD25/CD127/CD95/CD27. Reverse transcribing all isolated RNA meant expressed TCRB transcripts were sequenced. Using immunoSEQ multiplex PCR, the repertoire was profiled, and TCRdb retains in-frame clones only, with some absent. The sample contains 400,000 to 600,000 clones, roughly 31% of which appear only once. The germline V gene encodes CDR1 SGHTA and CDR2 FQGTGA. Trimming took off 9 bases at V and 5 bases at J, with 7 bases between the two ends. There are 10 residues in the CDR3.

The chain uses TRBV7-3 and TRBJ2-5, with D unresolved. Specimen: naive CD4+ T cells from blood. This TCR was sampled from a young man in good health. CDR3 region: CASSTETQYF. CDR3 DNA sequence: TGTGCCAGTTCTACTGAGACCCAGTACTTC.